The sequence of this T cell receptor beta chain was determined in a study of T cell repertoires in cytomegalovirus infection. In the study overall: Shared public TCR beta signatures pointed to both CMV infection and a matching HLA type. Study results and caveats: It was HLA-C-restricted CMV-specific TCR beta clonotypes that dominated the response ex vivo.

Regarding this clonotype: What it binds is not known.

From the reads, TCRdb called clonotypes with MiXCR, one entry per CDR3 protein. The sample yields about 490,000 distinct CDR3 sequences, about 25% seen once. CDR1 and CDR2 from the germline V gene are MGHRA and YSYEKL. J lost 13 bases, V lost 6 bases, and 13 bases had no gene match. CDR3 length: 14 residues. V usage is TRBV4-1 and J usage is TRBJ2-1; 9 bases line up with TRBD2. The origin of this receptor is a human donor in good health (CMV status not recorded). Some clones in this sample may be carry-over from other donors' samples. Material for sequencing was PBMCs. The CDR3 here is CASRTTSGFDLQFF. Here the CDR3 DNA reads TGCGCCAGCAGAACTACTAGCGGGTTCGATCTCCAGTTCTTC.